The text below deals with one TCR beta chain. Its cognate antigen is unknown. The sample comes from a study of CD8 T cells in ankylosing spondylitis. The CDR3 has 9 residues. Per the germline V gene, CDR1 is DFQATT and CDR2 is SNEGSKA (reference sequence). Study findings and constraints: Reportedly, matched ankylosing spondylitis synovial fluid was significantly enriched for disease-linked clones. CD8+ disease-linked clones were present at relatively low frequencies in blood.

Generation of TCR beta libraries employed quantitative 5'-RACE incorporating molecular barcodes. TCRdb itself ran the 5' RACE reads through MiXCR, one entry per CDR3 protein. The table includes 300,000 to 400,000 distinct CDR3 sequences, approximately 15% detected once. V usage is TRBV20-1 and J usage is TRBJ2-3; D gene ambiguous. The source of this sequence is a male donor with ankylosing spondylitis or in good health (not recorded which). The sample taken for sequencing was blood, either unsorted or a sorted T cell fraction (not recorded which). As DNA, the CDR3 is TGCAGCGCCACAGATACGCAGTATTTT. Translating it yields CSATDTQYF.